There are a few counts of the clone carrying this T cell receptor (beta chain). Seattle's enrolled individuals joined amid active infection and were then monitored longitudinally. Authors' analysis steps: Estimation of nucleated cell counts relied on the amplification of reference gene primers. Method: immunoSEQ multiplex PCR; TCRdb's copy keeps in-frame clones and lacks some. The DNA was the basis for D and trimming; V, J and clone size are from that table. The profile shows 150,000 to 200,000 clones, under 90% of them singletons. This record belongs to a study of blood T cell repertoires in COVID-19. The overall study: In each case, the material was cDNA or gDNA derived from T cells, B-cell-depleted T cells, or PBMCs.

Sequencing was done on a sample of peripheral blood. The source is a woman between 65 and 79 years old with COVID-19, enrolled during active disease.

DNA of the CDR3: TGCGCCAGCAGCGCCAGGACTAGGGTCAATGAGCAGTTCTTC. Its translation is CASSARTRVNEQFF. The rearrangement links TRBV5-1 to TRBJ2-1, with 7 bases aligning to TRBD2. CDR1 and CDR2 (germline): SGHRS, YFSETQ. The CDR3 totals 14 residues. V trimming: 4 bases; J trimming: 6 bases; junction bases outside the gene matches: 7.